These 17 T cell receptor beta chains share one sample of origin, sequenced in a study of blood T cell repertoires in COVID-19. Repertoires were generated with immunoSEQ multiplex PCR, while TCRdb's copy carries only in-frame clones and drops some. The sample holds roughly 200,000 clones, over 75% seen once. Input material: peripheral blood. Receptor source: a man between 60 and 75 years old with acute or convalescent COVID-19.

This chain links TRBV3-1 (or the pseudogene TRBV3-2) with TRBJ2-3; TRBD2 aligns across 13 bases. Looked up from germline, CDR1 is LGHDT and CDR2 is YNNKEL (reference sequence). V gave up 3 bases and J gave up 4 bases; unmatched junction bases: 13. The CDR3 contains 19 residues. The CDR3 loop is CASSHFTSGRAAGSDTQYF. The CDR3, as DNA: TGTGCCAGCAGCCATTTTACTAGCGGGAGGGCCGCCGGGTCAGATACGCAGTATTTT.

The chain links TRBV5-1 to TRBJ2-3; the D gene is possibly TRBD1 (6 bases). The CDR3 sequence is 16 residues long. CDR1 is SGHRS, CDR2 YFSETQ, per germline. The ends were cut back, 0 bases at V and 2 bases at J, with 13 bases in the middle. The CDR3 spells CASSLEDSQNTDTQYF. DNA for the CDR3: TGCGCCAGCAGCTTGGAGGACAGCCAGAACACAGATACGCAGTATTTT. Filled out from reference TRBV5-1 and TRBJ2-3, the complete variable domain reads KAGVTQTPRYLIKTRGQQVTLSCSPISGHRSVSWYQQTPGQGLQFLFEYFSETQRNKGNFPGRFSGRQFSNSRSEMNVSTLELGDSALYLCASSLEDSQNTDTQYFGPGTRLTVL.

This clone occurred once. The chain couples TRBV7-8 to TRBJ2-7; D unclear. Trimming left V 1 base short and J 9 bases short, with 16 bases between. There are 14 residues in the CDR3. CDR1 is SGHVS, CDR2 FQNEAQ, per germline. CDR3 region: CASSLVGGIFAQYF. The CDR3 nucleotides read TGTGCCAGCAGCTTAGTCGGCGGAATCTTCGCGCAGTACTTC.

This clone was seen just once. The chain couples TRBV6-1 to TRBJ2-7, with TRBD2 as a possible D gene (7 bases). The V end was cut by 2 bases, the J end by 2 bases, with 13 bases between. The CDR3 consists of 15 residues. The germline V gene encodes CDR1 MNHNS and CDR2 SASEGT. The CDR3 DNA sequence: TGTGCCAGCAGTGAAAGGGGGGGGCGGACCTACGAGCAGTACTTC. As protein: CASSERGGRTYEQYF.

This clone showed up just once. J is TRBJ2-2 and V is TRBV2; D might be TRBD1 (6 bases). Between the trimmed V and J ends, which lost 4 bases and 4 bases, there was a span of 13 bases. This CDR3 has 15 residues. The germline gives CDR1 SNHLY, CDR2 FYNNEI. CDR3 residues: CASSVNRESTGELFF. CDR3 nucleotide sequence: TGTGCCAGCAGTGTAAACAGGGAATCCACCGGGGAGCTGTTTTTT.

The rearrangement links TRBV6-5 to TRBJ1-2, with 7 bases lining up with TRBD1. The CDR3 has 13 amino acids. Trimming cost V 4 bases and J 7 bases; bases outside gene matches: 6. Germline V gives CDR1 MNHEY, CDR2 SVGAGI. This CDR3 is CASSSTPGGGYTF. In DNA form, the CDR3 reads TGTGCCAGCAGTTCTACCCCAGGGGGTGGCTACACCTTC.

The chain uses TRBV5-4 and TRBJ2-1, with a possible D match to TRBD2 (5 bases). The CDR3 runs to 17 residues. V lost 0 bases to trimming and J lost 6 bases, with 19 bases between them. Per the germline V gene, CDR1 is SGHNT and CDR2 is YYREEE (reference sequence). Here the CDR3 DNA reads TGTGCCAGCAGCTTGGCCGGGATGGGCGCTACTACCAATGAGCAGTTCTTC. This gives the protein CASSLAGMGATTNEQFF.

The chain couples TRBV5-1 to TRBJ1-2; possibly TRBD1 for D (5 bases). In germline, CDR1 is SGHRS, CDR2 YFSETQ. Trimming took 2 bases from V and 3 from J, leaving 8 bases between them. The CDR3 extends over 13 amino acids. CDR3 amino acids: CASSFREDYGYTF. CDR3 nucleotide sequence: TGCGCCAGCAGCTTCAGGGAAGACTATGGCTACACCTTC.

The CDR3, as DNA: TGTGCCAGCAGTCCAGGGGATCAGCCCCAGCATTTT. Translating it yields CASSPGDQPQHF. The gene calls are TRBV27 and TRBJ1-5; a possible D gene is TRBD1 (6 bases). Trimming removed 5 bases from V and 5 bases from J, with 7 bases in between. CDR3 size: 12 residues. The germline V gene encodes CDR1 MNHEY and CDR2 SMNVEV (reference sequence).

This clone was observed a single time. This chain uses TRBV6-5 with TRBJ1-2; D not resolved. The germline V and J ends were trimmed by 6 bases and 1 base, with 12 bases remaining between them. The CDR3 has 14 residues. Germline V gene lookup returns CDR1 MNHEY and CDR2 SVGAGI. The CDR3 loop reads CASRVGGFNYGYTF. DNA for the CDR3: TGTGCCAGCAGGGTAGGAGGGTTTAACTATGGCTACACCTTC.

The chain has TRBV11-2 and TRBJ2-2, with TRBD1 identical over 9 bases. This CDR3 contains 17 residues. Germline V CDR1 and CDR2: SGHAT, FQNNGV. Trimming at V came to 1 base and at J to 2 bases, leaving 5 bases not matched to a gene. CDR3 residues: CASSLVRTGANTGELFF. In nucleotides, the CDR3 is TGTGCCAGCAGCTTAGTCCGGACAGGGGCAAACACCGGGGAGCTGTTTTTT.

DNA of the CDR3: TGCAGCGCTCGACTGGGAGGTCCCACGGATACGCAGTATTTT. The encoded protein is CSARLGGPTDTQYF. The V call is TRBV29-1, the J call TRBJ2-3; a weak D match, TRBD2 (6 bases). The CDR3 runs to 14 residues. CDR1 is SQVTM and CDR2 is ANQGSEA in the germline V gene. V lost 7 bases and J lost 6, with 20 bases in between.

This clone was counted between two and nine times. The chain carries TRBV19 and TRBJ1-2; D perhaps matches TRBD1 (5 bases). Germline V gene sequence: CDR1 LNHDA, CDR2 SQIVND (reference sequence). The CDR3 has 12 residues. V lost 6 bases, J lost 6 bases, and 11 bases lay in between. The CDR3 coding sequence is TGTGCCAGTAGCCCCCGCAGGGATGGCTACACCTTC. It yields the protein CASSPRRDGYTF.

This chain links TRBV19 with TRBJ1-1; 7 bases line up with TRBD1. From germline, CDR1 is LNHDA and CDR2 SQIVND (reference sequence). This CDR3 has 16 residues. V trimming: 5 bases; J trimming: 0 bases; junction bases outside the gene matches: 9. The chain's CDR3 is CASSPSTGTMNTEAFF. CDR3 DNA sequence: TGTGCCAGTAGTCCTTCGACAGGGACAATGAACACTGAAGCTTTCTTT.

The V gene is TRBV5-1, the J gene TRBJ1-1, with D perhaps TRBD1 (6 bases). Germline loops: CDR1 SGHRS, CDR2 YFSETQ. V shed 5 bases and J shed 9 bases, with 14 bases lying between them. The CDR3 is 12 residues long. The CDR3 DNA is TGCGCCAGCAGAGGACAGACTAGCCAAGCTTTCTTT. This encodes CASRGQTSQAFF.

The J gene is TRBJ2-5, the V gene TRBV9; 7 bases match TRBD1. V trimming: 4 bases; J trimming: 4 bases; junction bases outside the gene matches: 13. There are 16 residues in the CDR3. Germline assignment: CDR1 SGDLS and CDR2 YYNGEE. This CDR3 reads CASSPGARQGRETQYF. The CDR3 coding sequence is TGTGCCAGCAGCCCCGGGGCGCGACAGGGAAGAGAGACCCAGTACTTC.

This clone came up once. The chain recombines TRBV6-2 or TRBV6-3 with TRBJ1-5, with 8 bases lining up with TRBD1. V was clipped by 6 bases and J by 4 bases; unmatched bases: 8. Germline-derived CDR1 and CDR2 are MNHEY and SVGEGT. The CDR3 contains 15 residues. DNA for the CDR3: TGTGCCAGCAGCCAAGACAGGGGTGGTAATCAGCCCCAGCATTTT. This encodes CASSQDRGGNQPQHF.